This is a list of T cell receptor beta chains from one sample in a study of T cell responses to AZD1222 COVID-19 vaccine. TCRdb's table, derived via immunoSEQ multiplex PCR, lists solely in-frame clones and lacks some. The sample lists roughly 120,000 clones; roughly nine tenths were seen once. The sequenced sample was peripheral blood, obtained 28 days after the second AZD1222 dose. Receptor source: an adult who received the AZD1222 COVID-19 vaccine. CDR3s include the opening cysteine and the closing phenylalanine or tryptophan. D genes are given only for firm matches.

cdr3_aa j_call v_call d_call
CASSLTGTGSYEQYF TRBJ2-7 TRBV27 TRBD1
CSAYRGSTDTQYF TRBJ2-3 TRBV29-1 NA
CASSERVGYRSIF TRBJ2-7 TRBV6-1 NA
CASSLSTGYTGANVLTF TRBJ2-6 TRBV7-3 NA
CASSLGMVAGAYNEQFF TRBJ2-1 TRBV6-2/TRBV6-3 TRBD2
CASSSRAGGFGYTF TRBJ1-2 TRBV19 TRBD1
CASSPSTGTGANYGYTF TRBJ1-2 TRBV3-1/TRBV3-2 TRBD1
CASSFLVSLYGYTF TRBJ1-2 TRBV7-2 NA
CASTQTGELFF TRBJ2-2 TRBV2 NA
CSVGQGDNEQFF TRBJ2-1 TRBV29-1 TRBD1
CASAPGGLVTDTQYF TRBJ2-3 TRBV18 NA
CASSATGGRETQYF TRBJ2-5 TRBV7-2 TRBD1
CASSITPEVSPLHF TRBJ1-6 TRBV19 NA
CASSLNRDEAFF TRBJ1-1 TRBV11-2 NA
CSVGGWGNTEAFF TRBJ1-1 TRBV29-1 NA
CASSSPANYGYTF TRBJ1-2 TRBV11-2 NA
CATSRDQGPYGYTF TRBJ1-2 TRBV15 NA
CASSLADSEAFF TRBJ1-1 TRBV5-1 NA
CASSQDDRVGYGYTF TRBJ1-2 TRBV4-3 TRBD1
CASSPQPFSNQPQHF TRBJ1-5 TRBV6-5 NA
CASSLAGLPMYEQFF TRBJ2-1 TRBV2 TRBD2
CASSTTTGISNQPQHF TRBJ1-5 TRBV19 TRBD1
CASSLVLADRFHVYNEQFF TRBJ2-1 TRBV5-5 NA
CASRRTGNNQPQHF TRBJ1-5 TRBV19 TRBD1
CATSGRTGGYTEAFF TRBJ1-1 TRBV24-1 TRBD1
CASRTGIPLSSYNSPLHF TRBJ1-6 TRBV7-7 NA
CASSTTQGTGGRNTEAFF TRBJ1-1 TRBV19 TRBD1
CSVEKGPSNTEAFF TRBJ1-1 TRBV29-1 NA
CASGFPRMGETQYF TRBJ2-5 TRBV6-5 NA
CAISELGAFTGELFF TRBJ2-2 TRBV10-3 NA
CASSVGPFGDTQYF TRBJ2-3 TRBV9 NA
CASSPQVGGNYGYTF TRBJ1-2 TRBV3-1/TRBV3-2 NA
CASSRGENTEAFF TRBJ1-1 TRBV5-4 NA
CASSGTRGTDTQYF TRBJ2-3 TRBV5-1 TRBD2
CASSPLGLAGGQLFF TRBJ2-1 TRBV7-2 TRBD2
CASSIGGASYNEQFF TRBJ2-1 TRBV5-1 TRBD2
CASSQQAGIDTQYF TRBJ2-3 TRBV4-3 NA
CASSISTGGIEKLFF TRBJ1-4 TRBV4-1 TRBD1
CASSMDRTLSEQYF TRBJ2-7 TRBV7-8 TRBD1